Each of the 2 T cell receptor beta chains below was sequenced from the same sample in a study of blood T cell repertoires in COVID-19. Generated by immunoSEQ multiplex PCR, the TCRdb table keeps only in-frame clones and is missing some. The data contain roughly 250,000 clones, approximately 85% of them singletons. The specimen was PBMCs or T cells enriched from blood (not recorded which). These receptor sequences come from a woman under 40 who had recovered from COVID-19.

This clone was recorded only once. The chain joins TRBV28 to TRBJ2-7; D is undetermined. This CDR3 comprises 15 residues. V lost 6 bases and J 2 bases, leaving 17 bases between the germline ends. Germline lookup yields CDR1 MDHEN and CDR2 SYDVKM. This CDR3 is CASSTVHYLTYEQYF. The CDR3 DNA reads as TGTGCCAGCAGCACCGTCCACTACCTGACCTACGAGCAGTACTTC.

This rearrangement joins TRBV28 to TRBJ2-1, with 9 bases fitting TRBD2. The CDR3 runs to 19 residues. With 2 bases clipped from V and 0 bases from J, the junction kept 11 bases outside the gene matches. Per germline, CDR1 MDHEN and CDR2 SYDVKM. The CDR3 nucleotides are TGTGCCAGCAGTTTAAATGGACTAGCGTACCATAGCTCCTACAATGAGCAGTTCTTC. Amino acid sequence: CASSLNGLAYHSSYNEQFF.